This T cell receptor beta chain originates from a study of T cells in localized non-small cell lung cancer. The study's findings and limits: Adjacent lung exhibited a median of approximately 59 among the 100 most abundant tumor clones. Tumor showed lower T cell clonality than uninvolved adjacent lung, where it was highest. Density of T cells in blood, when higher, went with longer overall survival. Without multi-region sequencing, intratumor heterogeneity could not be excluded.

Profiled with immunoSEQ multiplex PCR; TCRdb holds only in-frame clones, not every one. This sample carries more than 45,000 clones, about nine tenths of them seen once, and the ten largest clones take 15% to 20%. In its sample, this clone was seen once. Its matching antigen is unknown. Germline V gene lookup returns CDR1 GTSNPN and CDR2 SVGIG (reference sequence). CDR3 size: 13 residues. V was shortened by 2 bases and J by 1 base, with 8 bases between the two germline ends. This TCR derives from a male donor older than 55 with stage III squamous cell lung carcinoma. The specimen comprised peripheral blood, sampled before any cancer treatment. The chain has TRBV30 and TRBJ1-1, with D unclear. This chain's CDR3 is CAWSPGKNTEAFF. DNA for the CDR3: TGTGCCTGGAGTCCCGGGAAGAACACTGAAGCTTTCTTT.